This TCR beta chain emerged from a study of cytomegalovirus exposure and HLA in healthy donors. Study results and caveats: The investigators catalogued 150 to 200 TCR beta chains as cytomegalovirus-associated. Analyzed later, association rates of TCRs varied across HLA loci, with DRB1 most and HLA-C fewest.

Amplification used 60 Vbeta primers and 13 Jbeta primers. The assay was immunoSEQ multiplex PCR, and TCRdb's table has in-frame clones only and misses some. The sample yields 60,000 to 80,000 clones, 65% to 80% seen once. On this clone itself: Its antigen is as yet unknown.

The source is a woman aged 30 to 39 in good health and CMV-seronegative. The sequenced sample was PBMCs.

Here the CDR3 DNA reads TGTGCCAGCAGTTTAGGGGACAGGGGTGCAGATACGCAGTATTTT. This gives the protein CASSLGDRGADTQYF. The chain joins TRBV27 to TRBJ2-3; 10 bases agree with TRBD1. The CDR3 is made up of 15 amino acids. V shed 2 bases and J 4 bases; nucleotides not matched to a gene: 3. Germline CDR1 reads MNHEY; CDR2 reads SMNVEV (reference sequence).